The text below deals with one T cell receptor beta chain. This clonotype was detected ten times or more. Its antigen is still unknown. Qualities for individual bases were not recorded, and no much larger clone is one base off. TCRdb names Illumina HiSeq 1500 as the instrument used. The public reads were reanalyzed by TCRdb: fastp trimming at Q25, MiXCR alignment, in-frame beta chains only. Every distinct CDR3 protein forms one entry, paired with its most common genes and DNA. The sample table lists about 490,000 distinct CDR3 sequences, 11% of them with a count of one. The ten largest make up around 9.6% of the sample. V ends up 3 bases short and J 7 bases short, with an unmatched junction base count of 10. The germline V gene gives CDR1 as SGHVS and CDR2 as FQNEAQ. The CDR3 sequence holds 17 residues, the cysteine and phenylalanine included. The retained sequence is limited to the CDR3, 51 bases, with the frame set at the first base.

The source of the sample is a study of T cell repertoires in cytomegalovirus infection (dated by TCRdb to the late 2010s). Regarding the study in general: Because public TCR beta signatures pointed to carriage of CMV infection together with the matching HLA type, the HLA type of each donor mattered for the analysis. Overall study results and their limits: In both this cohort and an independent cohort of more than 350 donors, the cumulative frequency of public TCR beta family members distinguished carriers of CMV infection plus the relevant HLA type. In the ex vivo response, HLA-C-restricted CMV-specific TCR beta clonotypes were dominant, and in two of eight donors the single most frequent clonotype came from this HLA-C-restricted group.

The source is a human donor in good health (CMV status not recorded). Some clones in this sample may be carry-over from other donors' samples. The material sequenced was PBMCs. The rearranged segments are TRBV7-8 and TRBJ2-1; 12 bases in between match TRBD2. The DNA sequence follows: TGTGCCAGCAGCTTGCCAGCTAGCGGGAGGGCCGGTAATGAGCAGTTCTTC. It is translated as CASSLPASGRAGNEQFF. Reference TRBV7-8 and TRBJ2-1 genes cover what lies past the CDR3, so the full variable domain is GAGVSQSPRYKVAKRGQDVALRCDPISGHVSLFWYQQALGQGPEFLTYFQNEAQLDKSGLPSDRFFAERPEGSVSTLKIQRTQQEDSAVYLCASSLPASGRAGNEQFFGPGTRLTVL.